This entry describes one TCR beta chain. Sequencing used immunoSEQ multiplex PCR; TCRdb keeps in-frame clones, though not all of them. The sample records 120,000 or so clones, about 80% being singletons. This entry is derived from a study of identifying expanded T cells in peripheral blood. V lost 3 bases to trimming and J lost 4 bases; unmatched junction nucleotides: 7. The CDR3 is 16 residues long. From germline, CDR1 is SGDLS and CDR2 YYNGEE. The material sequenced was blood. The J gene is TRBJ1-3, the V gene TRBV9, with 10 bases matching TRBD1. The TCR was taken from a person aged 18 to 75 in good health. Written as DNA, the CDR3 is TGTGCCAGCAGCGCGGGGACAGGGGCGACCGGAAACACCATATATTTT. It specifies CASSAGTGATGNTIYF. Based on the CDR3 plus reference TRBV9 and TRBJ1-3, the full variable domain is DSGVTQTPKHLITATGQRVTLRCSPRSGDLSVYWYQQSLDQGLQFLIQYYNGEERAKGNILERFSAQQFPDLHSELNLSSLELGDSALYFCASSAGTGATGNTIYFGEGSWLTVV.